This T cell receptor beta chain appears in the sequencing data of a study of T cells in Graves' hyperthyroidism and ophthalmopathy. Points from the study as a whole: The model identified upcoming ophthalmopathy a median approximately seven months ahead of onset.

The J segment lost 0 bases and the V segment lost 6 bases, leaving 7 bases of the junction unmatched. CDR1 is KGHSH and CDR2 is LQKENI in the germline V gene. The CDR3 runs to 17 residues. RNA transcripts yielded amplified TCR beta CDR3 regions. First-round RT-PCR targeting the TCR CDR3 was performed with the HTBI primer set. One entry per CDR3 protein results from TCRdb running MiXCR on the multiplex PCR reads. Seen here are around 440,000 distinct CDR3 sequences, 15% to 18% observed once, and the top ten hold 7.7%. Concerning this clonotype itself: Its antigen is currently unknown.

This receptor was identified in a woman between 18 and 29 years old with Graves' hyperthyroidism. V is TRBV18 and J is TRBJ2-6; 8 nucleotides match TRBD1. The sequenced sample was blood. The CDR3 region has the DNA TGTGCCAGCTCCGGACAGGGAAGTAGCTCTGGGGCCAACGTCCTGACTTTC. It translates to CASSGQGSSSGANVLTF.